This is a list of T cell receptor beta chains from one sample in a study of blood T cells in healthy people across ages. In TCRdb, the 5' RACE reads were re-called with MiXCR into one record per CDR3 protein. Of more than 1 million distinct CDR3 sequences listed, 35% to 55% were seen once; the top ten hold approximately 17%. The sequenced sample consisted of blood. The receptors shown here come from a woman aged 60-75 years in good health. Each CDR3 is given with its conserved first and last residue. Each record gives: J gene, V gene, clone size, D gene, CDR3 DNA, CDR3 protein. The D gene is left open where the match is weak. Clone sizes are given selectively: once, few, many, or a class where the clone is expanded.

>TRBJ2-3|TRBV13|few|-
TGTGCCAGCAGCTTCCCGGGACGGAGGCCCAATACGCAGTATTTT
CASSFPGRRPNTQYF
>TRBJ1-4|TRBV15|few|-
TGTGCCACCAGCAGAGATGGGAATTTCGGTGAAAAACTGTTTTTT
CATSRDGNFGEKLFF
>TRBJ2-5|TRBV14|-|-
TGTGCCAACAGCCCTGGAGGGGCAAAGCAGTACTTC
CANSPGGAKQYF
>TRBJ2-3|TRBV4-1|-|-
TGCGCCAGCAGCCAAGACAACCTGGCAGATACGCAGTATTTT
CASSQDNLADTQYF
>TRBJ2-7|TRBV5-1|-|-
TGCGCCAGCAGCTTGGAGGCGGCCGAGATTTACGAGCAGTACTTC
CASSLEAAEIYEQYF
>TRBJ1-2|TRBV9|-|-
TGTGCCAGCAGCGTATCCCAGGACAGTGTAGGCTACACCTTC
CASSVSQDSVGYTF
>TRBJ2-3|TRBV2|few|TRBD1
TGTGCTAACAACCGGGACAGGGTCACAGATACGCAGTATTTT
CANNRDRVTDTQYF
>TRBJ2-1|TRBV20-1|-|-
TGCAGTGCTAGAGATCGACTATACTGCAATGAGCAGTTCTTC
CSARDRLYCNEQFF
>TRBJ1-2|TRBV29-1|-|-
TGCAGCTCCAACCTCGTGACTAACTATGGCTACACCTTC
CSSNLVTNYGYTF
>TRBJ1-5|TRBV5-5|-|-
TGTGCCAGCAGCTTGGCCTCCCACCTGGGTCAGCCCCAGCATTTT
CASSLASHLGQPQHF
>TRBJ1-2|TRBV10-3|few|-
TGTGCCATCACAGAGGAGTCTGGCTACACCTTC
CAITEESGYTF
>TRBJ2-7|TRBV6-5|few|-
TGTGCCAGCAGTTACCCGATCTACGAGCAGTACTTC
CASSYPIYEQYF
>TRBJ2-1|TRBV5-1|-|TRBD1
TGCGCCAGCAGCTTGGTCGGGACAGCGATGGGGCTAAGGAATGAGCAGTTCTTC
CASSLVGTAMGLRNEQFF
>TRBJ2-1|TRBV5-1|-|TRBD1
TGCGCCAGCAGGCGACAGGGGGGATACAATGAGCAGTTCTTC
CASRRQGGYNEQFF
>TRBJ2-7|TRBV5-1|few|-
TGCGCCAGCAGCCAAGCCACGGGACACCCTTCCTACGAGCAGTACTTC
CASSQATGHPSYEQYF
>TRBJ2-1|TRBV28|few|-
TGTGCCAGCAGTTTAGTCAGCGGAGATTACAATGAGCAGTTCTTC
CASSLVSGDYNEQFF
>TRBJ2-7|TRBV29-1|many|TRBD1
TGCAGCGTTGGGGACAGCGGCTACGAGCAGTACTTC
CSVGDSGYEQYF
>TRBJ1-6|TRBV21-1|-|-
TGTGCCTGGGGTAGAGGGGGTTCACCCCTCCACTTT
CAWGRGGSPLHF
>TRBJ2-7|TRBV12-3/TRBV12-4|-|TRBD2
TGTGCCAGCAGCCGCTCCCGACTAGCGTACTCCTACGAGCAGTACTTC
CASSRSRLAYSYEQYF
>TRBJ1-1|TRBV30|few|-
TGTGCCTGGAGTAGTTGGGGACACCAGAACACTGAAGCTTTCTTT
CAWSSWGHQNTEAFF
>TRBJ1-2|TRBV20-1|-|-
TGCAGTGCTCGATCTCCAAACTATGGCTACACCTTC
CSARSPNYGYTF
>TRBJ2-3|TRBV6-7|-|TRBD2
TGTGCCAGCAGTCCGCAACTAGCGGGAATTGCCGATACGCAGTATTTT
CASSPQLAGIADTQYF
>TRBJ2-7|TRBV2|-|TRBD1
TGTGCCAGCAGTGCGTCGGGACAGGGCGAGCAGTACTTC
CASSASGQGEQYF
>TRBJ1-1|TRBV28|-|-
TGTGCCAGCAGTTTACGGCTGATGAACACTGAAGCTTTCTTT
CASSLRLMNTEAFF
>TRBJ2-5|TRBV4-2|-|-
TGTGCCAGCAGCCACCCAATGCGGGGGCGCTACCAAGAGACCCAGTACTTC
CASSHPMRGRYQETQYF
>TRBJ1-1|TRBV5-1|-|-
TGCGCCAGCAGCTCTGTGGGGACGGGGTCTGAAGCTTTCTTT
CASSSVGTGSEAFF
>TRBJ2-1|TRBV24-1|few|-
TGTGCCACCAGTGATGTGGGAAGCAACAATGAGCAGTTCTTC
CATSDVGSNNEQFF
>TRBJ1-2|TRBV4-1|-|-
TGCGCCAGCAGCCATCCTAAACAGGGCGGACCTAACTATGGCTACACCTTC
CASSHPKQGGPNYGYTF
>TRBJ2-2|TRBV6-1|-|TRBD2
TGTGCCAGCAGTCTAGCGGGAGGGCCCTTCGGGGAGCTGTTTTTT
CASSLAGGPFGELFF
>TRBJ2-1|TRBV10-3|-|-
TGTGCCATGGGGGAGGTGTCGGTTGAGCAGTTCTTC
CAMGEVSVEQFF
>TRBJ2-3|TRBV5-6|-|-
TGTGCCAGCCACCGCGCCAGCCCTTGGGCGTCCACAGATACGCAGTATTTT
CASHRASPWASTDTQYF
>TRBJ2-1|TRBV28|-|TRBD2
TGTGCCAGCAGATATATAGCGGGGTACAATGAGCAGTTCTTC
CASRYIAGYNEQFF
>TRBJ2-7|TRBV5-1|many|TRBD1
TGCGCCAGCAGCTTAGCTGGGACAGGGCCACGGGAGCAGTACTTC
CASSLAGTGPREQYF
>TRBJ1-3|TRBV6-6|-|-
TGTGCCAGCAGTTACTCAATCGCAAACGATGGAAACACCATATATTTT
CASSYSIANDGNTIYF
>TRBJ2-6|TRBV4-1|-|-
TGCGCCAGCAGCCCCCACACGGACGGAGGAGAGGCCAACGTCCTGACTTTC
CASSPHTDGGEANVLTF
>TRBJ2-1|TRBV21-1|few|-
TGTGCCCTCAGCGGGGACCGGAGTCGGAATGAGCAGTTCTTC
CALSGDRSRNEQFF
>TRBJ2-1|TRBV25-1|-|TRBD1
TGTGCCAGCAGTGAATCGGGGGGACAGGGGGCTGAGCAGTTCTTC
CASSESGGQGAEQFF